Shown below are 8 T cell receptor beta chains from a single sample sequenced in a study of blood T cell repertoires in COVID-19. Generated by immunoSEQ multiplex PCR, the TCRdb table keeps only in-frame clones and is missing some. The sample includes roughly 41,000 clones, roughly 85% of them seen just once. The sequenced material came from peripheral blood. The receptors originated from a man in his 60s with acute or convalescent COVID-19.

This CDR3 is CASSYSQENYGYTF. DNA of the CDR3: TGTGCCAGCAGTTACTCACAGGAAAACTATGGCTACACCTTC. The rearrangement uses TRBV6-5 and TRBJ1-2; tentatively, D is TRBD1 (5 bases). The CDR3 runs 14 residues. Trimming cost V 0 bases and J 2 bases, with 7 bases left between them. CDR1 and CDR2 from the germline V gene are MNHEY and SVGAGI.

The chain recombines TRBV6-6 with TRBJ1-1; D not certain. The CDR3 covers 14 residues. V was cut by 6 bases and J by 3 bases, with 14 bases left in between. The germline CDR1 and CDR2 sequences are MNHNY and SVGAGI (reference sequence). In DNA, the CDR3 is TGTGCCAGCAGCCCCGAGGATGACTACACTGAAGCTTTCTTT. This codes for CASSPEDDYTEAFF.

The CDR3 here is CASSQDLPGLQPQHF. CDR3 in DNA: TGTGCCAGCAGCCAAGATCTTCCGGGTCTGCAGCCCCAGCATTTT. This rearrangement joins TRBV3-1 (or the pseudogene TRBV3-2) to TRBJ1-5; no clear D gene. Germline-derived CDR1 and CDR2 are LGHDT and YNNKEL (reference sequence). The CDR3 sequence is 15 residues long. V dropped 0 bases and J dropped 7 bases, with 13 bases sitting between them.

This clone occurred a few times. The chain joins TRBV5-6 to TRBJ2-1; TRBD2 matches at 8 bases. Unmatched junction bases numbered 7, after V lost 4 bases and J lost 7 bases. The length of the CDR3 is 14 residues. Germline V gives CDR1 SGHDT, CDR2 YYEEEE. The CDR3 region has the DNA TGTGCCAGCAGCCTTGGGACTAGGGGAAATGAGCAGTTCTTC. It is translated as CASSLGTRGNEQFF.

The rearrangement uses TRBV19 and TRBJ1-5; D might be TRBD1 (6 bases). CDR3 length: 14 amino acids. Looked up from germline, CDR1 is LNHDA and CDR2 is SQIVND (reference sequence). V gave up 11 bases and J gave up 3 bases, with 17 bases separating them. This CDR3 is CAGSSGAYNQPQHF. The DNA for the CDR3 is TGTGCCGGGAGTTCAGGGGCGTACAATCAGCCCCAGCATTTT. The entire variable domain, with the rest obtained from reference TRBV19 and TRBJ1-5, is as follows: DGGITQSPKYLFRKEGQNVTLSCEQNLNHDAMYWYRQDPGQGLRLIYYSQIVNDFQKGDIAEGYSVSREKKESFPLTVTSAQKNPTAFYLCAGSSGAYNQPQHFGDGTRLSIL.

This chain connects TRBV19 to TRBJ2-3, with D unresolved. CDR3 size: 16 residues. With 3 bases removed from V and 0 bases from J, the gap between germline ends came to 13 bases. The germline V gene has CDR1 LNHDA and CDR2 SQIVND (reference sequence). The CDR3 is CASSIFSRLSTDTQYF. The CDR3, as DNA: TGTGCCAGTAGTATTTTCTCCCGCCTAAGCACAGATACGCAGTATTTT.

The CDR3 DNA sequence: TGTGCCAGCAGCCTGACAGGGGGTATTGGTGAAAAACTGTTTTTT. It translates to CASSLTGGIGEKLFF. The V and J genes are TRBV6-2 or TRBV6-3 and TRBJ1-4; 9 bases map to TRBD1. This CDR3 has 15 residues. Germline CDR1 and CDR2: MNHEY and SVGEGT. Trimming at V came to 6 bases and at J to 7 bases, leaving 9 bases not matched to a gene.

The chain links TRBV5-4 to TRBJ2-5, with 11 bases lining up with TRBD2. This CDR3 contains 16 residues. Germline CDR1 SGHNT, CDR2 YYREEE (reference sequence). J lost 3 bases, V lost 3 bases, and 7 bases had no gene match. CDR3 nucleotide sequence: TGTGCCAGCAGCTCCGGGACTAGCGGAGGTGAAGAGACCCAGTACTTC. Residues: CASSSGTSGGEETQYF.